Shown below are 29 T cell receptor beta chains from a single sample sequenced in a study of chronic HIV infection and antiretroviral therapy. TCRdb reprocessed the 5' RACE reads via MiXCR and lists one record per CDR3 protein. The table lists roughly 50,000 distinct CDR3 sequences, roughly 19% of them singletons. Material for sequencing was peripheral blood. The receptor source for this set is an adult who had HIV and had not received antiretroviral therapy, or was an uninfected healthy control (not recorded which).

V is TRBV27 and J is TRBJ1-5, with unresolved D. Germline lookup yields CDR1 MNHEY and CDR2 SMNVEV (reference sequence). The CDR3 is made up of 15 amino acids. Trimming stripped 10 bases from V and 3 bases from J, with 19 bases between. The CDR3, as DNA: TGTGCCACCCAGCCGGTCAGCATGGTCAATCAGCCCCAGCATTTT. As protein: CATQPVSMVNQPQHF.

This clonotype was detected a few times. The DNA for the CDR3 is TGCAGCGTTGAGACGTCTCGAACAGGGGTTAGGAACACCATATATTTT. Protein: CSVETSRTGVRNTIYF. V and J are TRBV29-1 and TRBJ1-3; 7 bases line up with TRBD1. The CDR3 is made up of 16 amino acids. Germline values: CDR1 SQVTM, CDR2 ANQGSEA. V lost 3 bases, J lost 7 bases, and 15 bases stayed unmatched.

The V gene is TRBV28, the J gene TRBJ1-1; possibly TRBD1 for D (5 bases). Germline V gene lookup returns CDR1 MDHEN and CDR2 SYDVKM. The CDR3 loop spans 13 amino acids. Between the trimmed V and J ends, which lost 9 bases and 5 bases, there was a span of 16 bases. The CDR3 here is CASSDQGRTEAFF. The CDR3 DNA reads TGTGCCAGTAGCGATCAGGGTAGAACTGAAGCTTTCTTT.

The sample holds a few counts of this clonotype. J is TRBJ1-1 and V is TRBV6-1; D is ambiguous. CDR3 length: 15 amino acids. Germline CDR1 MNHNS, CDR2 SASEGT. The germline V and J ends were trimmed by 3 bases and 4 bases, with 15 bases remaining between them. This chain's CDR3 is CASSDEAPWGTEAFF. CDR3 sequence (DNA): TGTGCCAGCAGTGATGAGGCTCCCTGGGGCACTGAAGCTTTCTTT.

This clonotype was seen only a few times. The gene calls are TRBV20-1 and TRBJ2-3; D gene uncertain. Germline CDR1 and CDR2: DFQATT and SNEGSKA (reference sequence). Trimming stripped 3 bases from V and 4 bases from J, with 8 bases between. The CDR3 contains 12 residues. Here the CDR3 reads CSASVNADTQYF. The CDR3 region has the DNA TGCAGTGCTAGTGTGAACGCAGATACGCAGTATTTT.

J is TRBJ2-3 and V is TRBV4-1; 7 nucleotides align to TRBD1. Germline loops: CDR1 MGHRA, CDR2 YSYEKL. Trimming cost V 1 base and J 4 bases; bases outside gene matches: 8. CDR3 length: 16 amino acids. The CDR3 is CASSQVGQERADTQYF. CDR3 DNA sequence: TGCGCCAGCAGCCAAGTAGGACAGGAGAGGGCAGATACGCAGTATTTT.

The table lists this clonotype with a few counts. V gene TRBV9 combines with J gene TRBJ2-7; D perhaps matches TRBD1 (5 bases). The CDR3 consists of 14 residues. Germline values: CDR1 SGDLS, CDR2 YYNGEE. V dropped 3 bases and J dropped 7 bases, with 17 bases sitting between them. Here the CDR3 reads CASSAGLQGFEQYF. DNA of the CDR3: TGTGCCAGCAGCGCCGGCCTTCAGGGTTTTGAGCAGTACTTC.

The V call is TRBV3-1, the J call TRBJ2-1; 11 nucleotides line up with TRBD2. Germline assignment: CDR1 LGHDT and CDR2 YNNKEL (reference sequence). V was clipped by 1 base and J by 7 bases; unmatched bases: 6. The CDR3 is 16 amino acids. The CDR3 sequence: CASSQGTSGSRNEQFF. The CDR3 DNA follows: TGTGCCAGCAGCCAAGGAACTAGCGGGAGTCGTAATGAGCAGTTCTTC.

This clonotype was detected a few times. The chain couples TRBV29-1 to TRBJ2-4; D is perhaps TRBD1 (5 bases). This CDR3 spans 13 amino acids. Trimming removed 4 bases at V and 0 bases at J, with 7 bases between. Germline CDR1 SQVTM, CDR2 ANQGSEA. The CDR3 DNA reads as TGCAGCGTTGGACAGAAAGCCAAAAACATTCAGTACTTC. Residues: CSVGQKAKNIQYF.

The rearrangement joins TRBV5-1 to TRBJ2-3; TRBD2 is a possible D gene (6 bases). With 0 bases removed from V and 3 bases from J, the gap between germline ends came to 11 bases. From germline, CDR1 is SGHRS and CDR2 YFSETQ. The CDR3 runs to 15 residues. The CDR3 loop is CASSLVVTSTDTQYF. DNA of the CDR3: TGCGCCAGCAGCTTGGTGGTGACTAGTACAGATACGCAGTATTTT.

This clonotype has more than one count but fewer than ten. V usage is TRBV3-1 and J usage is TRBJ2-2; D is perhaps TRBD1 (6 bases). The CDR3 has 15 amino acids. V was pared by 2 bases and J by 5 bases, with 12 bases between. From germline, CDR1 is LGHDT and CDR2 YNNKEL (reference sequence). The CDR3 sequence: CASSQPGARTGELFF. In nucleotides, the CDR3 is TGTGCCAGCAGCCAACCAGGGGCGCGGACCGGGGAGCTGTTTTTT.

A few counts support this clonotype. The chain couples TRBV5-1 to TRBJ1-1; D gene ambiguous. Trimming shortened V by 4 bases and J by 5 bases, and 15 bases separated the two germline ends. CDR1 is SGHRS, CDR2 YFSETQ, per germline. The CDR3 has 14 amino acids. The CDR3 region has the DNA TGCGCCAGCAGCCGGGGAGAGGTGGGGACTGAAGCTTTCTTT. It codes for CASSRGEVGTEAFF. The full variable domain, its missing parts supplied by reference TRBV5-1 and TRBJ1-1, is KAGVTQTPRYLIKTRGQQVTLSCSPISGHRSVSWYQQTPGQGLQFLFEYFSETQRNKGNFPGRFSGRQFSNSRSEMNVSTLELGDSALYLCASSRGEVGTEAFFGQGTRLTVV.

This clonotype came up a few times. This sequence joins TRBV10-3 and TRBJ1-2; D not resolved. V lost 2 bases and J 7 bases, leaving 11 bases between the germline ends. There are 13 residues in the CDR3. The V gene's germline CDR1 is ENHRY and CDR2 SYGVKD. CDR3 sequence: CAISERVQSGYTF. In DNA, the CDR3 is TGTGCCATCAGTGAGAGGGTCCAGTCTGGCTACACCTTC.

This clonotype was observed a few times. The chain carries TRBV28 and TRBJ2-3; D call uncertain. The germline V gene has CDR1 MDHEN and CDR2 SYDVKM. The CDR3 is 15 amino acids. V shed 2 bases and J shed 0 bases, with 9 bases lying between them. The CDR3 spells CASSLPRPSTDTQYF. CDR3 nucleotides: TGTGCCAGCAGTTTACCGCGGCCTAGCACAGATACGCAGTATTTT.

The chain's CDR3 is CASSFPAQETQYF. CDR3 bases: TGTGCCAGCAGTTTCCCAGCCCAAGAGACCCAGTACTTC. The chain couples TRBV28 to TRBJ2-5; D not resolved. V dropped 3 bases and J dropped 1 base, with 6 bases sitting between them. From germline, CDR1 is MDHEN and CDR2 SYDVKM. The CDR3 has 13 amino acids.

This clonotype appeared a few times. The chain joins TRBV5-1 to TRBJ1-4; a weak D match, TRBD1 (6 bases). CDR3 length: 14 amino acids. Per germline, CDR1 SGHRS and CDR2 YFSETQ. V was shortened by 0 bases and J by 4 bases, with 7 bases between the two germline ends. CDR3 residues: CASSLDRVNEKLFF. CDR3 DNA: TGCGCCAGCAGCTTGGACAGGGTTAATGAAAAACTGTTTTTT.

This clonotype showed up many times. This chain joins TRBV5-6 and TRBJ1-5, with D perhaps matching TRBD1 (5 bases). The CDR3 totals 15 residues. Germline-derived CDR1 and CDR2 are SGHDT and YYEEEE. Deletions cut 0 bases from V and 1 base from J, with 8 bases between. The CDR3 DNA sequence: TGTGCCAGCAGCTTGGGAGGGGCGAGCAATCAGCCCCAGCATTTT. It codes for CASSLGGASNQPQHF.

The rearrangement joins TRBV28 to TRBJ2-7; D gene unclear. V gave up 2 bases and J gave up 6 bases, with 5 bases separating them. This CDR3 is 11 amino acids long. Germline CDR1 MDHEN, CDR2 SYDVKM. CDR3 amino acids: CASSLVVEQYF. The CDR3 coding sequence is TGTGCCAGCAGTTTAGTGGTCGAGCAGTACTTC.

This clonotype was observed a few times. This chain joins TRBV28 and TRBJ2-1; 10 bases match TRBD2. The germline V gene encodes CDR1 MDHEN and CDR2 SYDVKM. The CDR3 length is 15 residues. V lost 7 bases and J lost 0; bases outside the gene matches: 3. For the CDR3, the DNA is TGTGCCAGCAAGGCTAGCGGGAGCTCCTACAATGAGCAGTTCTTC. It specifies CASKASGSSYNEQFF. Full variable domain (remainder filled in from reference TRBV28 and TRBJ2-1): DVKVTQSSRYLVKRTGEKVFLECVQDMDHENMFWYRQDPGLGLRLIYFSYDVKMKEKGDIPEGYSVSREKKERFSLILESASTNQTSMYLCASKASGSSYNEQFFGPGTRLTVL.

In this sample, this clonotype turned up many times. The CDR3 protein is CASSPPTGTSGYNEQFF. CDR3 nucleotide sequence: TGTGCCAGCAGCCCACCGACCGGGACTAGCGGTTACAATGAGCAGTTCTTC. The chain employs TRBV3-1 and TRBJ2-1; 11 bases map to TRBD2. The CDR3 runs to 17 residues. J was trimmed by 4 bases and V by 4 bases; bases with no gene match: 9. Germline lookup yields CDR1 LGHDT and CDR2 YNNKEL (reference sequence).

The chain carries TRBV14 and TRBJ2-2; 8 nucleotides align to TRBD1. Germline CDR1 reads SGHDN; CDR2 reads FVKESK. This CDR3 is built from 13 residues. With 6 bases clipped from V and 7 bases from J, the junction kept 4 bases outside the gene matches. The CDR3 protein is CASRQGGIGELFF. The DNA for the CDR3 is TGTGCCAGCAGACAGGGGGGAATCGGGGAGCTGTTTTTT.

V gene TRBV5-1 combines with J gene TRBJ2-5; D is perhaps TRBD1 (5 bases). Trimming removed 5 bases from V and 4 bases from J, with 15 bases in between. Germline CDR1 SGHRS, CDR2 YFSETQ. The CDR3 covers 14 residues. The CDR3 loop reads CASSGAPPSETQYF. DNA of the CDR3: TGCGCCAGCAGTGGGGCCCCGCCATCAGAGACCCAGTACTTC.

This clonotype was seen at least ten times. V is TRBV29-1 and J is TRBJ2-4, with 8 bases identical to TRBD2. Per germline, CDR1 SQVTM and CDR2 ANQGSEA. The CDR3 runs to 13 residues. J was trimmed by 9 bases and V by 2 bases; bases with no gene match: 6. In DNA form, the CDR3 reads TGCAGCGTTGAAAGGAGGAGCGGGGGCATTCAGTACTTC. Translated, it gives CSVERRSGGIQYF.

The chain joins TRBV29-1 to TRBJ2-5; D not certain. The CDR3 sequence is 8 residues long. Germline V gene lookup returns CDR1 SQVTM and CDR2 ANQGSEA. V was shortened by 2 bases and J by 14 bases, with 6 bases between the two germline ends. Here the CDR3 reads CSVETYYF. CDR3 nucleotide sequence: TGCAGCGTTGAAACCTATTACTTC.

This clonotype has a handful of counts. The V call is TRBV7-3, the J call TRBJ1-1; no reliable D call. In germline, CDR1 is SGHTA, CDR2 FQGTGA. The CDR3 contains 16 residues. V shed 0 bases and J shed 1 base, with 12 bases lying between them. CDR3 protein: CASSLTPGRGNTEAFF. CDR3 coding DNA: TGTGCCAGCAGCTTAACCCCCGGTCGGGGGAACACTGAAGCTTTCTTT.

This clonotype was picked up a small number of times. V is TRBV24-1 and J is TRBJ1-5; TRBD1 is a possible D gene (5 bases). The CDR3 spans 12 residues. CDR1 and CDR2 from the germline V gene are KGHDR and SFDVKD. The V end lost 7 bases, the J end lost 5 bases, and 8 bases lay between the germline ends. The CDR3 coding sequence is TGTGCCACCAGGGGGCTTCATCAGCCCCAGCATTTT. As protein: CATRGLHQPQHF.

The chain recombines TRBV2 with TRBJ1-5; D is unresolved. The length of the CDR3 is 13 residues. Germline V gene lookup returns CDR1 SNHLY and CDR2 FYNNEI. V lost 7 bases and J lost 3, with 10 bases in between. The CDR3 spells CASTQVDNQPQHF. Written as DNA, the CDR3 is TGTGCCAGCACCCAGGTCGACAATCAGCCCCAGCATTTT.

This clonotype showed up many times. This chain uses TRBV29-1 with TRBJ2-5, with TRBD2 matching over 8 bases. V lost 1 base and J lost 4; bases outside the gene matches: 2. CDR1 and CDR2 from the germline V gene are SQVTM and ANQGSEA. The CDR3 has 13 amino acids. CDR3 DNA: TGCAGCGTTGAAGTTAGCGGGGCAGAGACCCAGTACTTC. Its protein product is CSVEVSGAETQYF.

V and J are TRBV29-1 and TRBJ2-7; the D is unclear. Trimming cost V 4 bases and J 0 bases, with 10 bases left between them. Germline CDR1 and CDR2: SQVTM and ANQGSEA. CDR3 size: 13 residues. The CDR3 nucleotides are TGCAGCGTTGGTCACGTTAGCTCCTACGAGCAGTACTTC. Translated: CSVGHVSSYEQYF.